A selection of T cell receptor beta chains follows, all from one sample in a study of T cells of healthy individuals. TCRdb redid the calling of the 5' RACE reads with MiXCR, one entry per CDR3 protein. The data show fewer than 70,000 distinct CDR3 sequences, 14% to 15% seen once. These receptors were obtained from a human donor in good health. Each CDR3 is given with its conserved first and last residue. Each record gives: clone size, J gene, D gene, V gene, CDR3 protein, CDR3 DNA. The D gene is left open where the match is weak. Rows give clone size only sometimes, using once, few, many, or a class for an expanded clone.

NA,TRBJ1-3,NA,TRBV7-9,CASSLAYSASGNTIYF,TGTGCCAGCAGCTTAGCGTACAGCGCCTCTGGAAACACCATATATTTT
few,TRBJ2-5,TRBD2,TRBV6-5,CASSYPLAGGEETQYF,TGTGCCAGCAGTTACCCGCTAGCGGGGGGGGAAGAGACCCAGTACTTC
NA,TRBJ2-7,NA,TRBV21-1,CASSNRGEQYF,TGTGCCAGCAGCAACAGGGGCGAGCAGTACTTC
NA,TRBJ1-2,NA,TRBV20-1,CSARCRECLYGYTF,TGCAGTGCTAGATGCAGGGAATGCCTCTATGGCTACACCTTC
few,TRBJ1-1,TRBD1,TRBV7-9,CASSPDLQGARTEAFF,TGTGCCAGCAGCCCCGACCTACAGGGGGCGCGGACTGAAGCTTTCTTT
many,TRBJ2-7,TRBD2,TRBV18,CASSPTSGGAIPLFDEQYF,TGTGCCAGCTCGCCTACTAGCGGGGGGGCCATCCCCCTTTTTGACGAGCAGTACTTC
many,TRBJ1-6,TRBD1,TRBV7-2,CASSRQGRYNSPLHF,TGTGCCAGCAGCCGACAGGGGCGCTATAATTCACCCCTCCACTTT
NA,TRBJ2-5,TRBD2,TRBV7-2,CASSRGGSQETQYF,TGTGCCAGCAGCCGGGGCGGGAGCCAAGAGACCCAGTACTTC
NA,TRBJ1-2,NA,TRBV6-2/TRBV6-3,CASNPRTLLGYTF,TGTGCCAGCAATCCAAGGACCCTTCTAGGCTACACCTTC
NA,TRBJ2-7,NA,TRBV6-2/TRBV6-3,CASSPGNHRDEQYF,TGTGCCAGCAGTCCGGGAAACCACCGAGACGAGCAGTACTTC
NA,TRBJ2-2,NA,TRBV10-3,CAISDPDEVLNTGELFF,TGTGCCATCAGTGATCCGGACGAAGTCCTTAACACCGGGGAGCTGTTTTTT
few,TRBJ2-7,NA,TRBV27,CASSSSAGRPYEQYF,TGTGCCAGCAGTTCCTCGGCGGGGCGACCCTACGAGCAGTACTTC
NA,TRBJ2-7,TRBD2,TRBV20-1,CSAKRRDYTYEQYF,TGCAGTGCGAAGAGGCGGGACTACACCTACGAGCAGTACTTC
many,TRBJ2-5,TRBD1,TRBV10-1,CASSEPRYGTGGMEETQYF,TGCGCCAGCAGTGAGCCCCGGTACGGGACAGGGGGTATGGAGGAGACCCAGTACTTC
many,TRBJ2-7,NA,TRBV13,CASSPGGAGLYEQYF,TGTGCCAGCAGCCCCGGGGGAGCGGGCCTCTACGAGCAGTACTTC
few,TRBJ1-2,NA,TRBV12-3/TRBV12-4,CASSSHYGYTF,TGTGCCAGCAGTTCCCACTATGGCTACACCTTC
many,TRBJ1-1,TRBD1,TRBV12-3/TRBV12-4,CASIPDRGQAFF,TGTGCCAGCATCCCGGACAGGGGGCAAGCTTTCTTT
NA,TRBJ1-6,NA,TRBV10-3,CAITEAASYNSPLHF,TGTGCTATAACGGAGGCCGCCAGCTATAATTCACCCCTCCACTTT
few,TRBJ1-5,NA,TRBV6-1,CASRETGQPQHF,TGTGCCAGCAGGGAGACAGGACAGCCCCAGCATTTT
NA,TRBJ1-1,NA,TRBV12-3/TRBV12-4,CASSLVGTGRPVTAFF,TGTGCCAGCAGTTTAGTGGGAACAGGGAGGCCCGTGACAGCTTTCTTT
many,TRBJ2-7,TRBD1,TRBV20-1,CSASRNEGTGYEQYF,TGCAGTGCTAGTCGTAATGAGGGGACAGGGTACGAGCAGTACTTC
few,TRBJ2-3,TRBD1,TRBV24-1,CATSGQGGADTQYF,TGTGCCACCAGTGGACAGGGCGGAGCAGATACGCAGTATTTT
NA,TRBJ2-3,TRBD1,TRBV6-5,CASHKFGTAVTDTQYF,TGTGCCAGCCACAAGTTCGGGACAGCGGTCACAGATACGCAGTATTTT
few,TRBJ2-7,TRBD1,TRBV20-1,CSAHLGQGVSYEQYF,TGCAGTGCCCACCTCGGACAGGGGGTCTCCTACGAGCAGTACTTC
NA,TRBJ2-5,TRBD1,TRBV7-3,CASSPGTGRETQYF,TGTGCCAGCAGCCCTGGGACAGGGCGCGAGACCCAGTACTTC
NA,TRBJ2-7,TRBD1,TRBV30,CAWRSGTGRNEQYF,TGTGCCTGGAGGTCCGGGACAGGTCGGAACGAGCAGTACTTC
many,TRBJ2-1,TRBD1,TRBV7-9,CASSWGSLGQEPNNEQFF,TGTGCCAGCAGCTGGGGTTCCTTGGGACAGGAGCCAAACAATGAGCAGTTCTTC
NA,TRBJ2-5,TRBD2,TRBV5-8,CASNFGGSEGETQYF,TGTGCCAGCAACTTCGGGGGGTCCGAGGGGGAGACCCAGTACTTC
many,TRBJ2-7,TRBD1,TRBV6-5,CASSLRGQGDEQYF,TGTGCCAGCAGTTTACGGGGACAGGGCGACGAGCAGTACTTC
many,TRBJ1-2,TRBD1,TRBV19,CASSIRTGDNYGYTF,TGTGCCAGTAGTATAAGGACAGGGGACAACTATGGCTACACCTTC
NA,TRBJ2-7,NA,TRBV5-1,CASSLIGPDYEQYF,TGCGCCAGCAGCTTGATCGGCCCGGACTACGAGCAGTACTTC
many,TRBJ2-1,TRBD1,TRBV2,CASSIRDRGLNEQFF,TGTGCCAGCAGTATCCGGGACAGGGGTCTAAATGAGCAGTTCTTC
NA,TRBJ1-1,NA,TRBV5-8,CASSLGLGGTEAFF,TGTGCCAGCAGCTTGGGTTTGGGGGGCACTGAAGCTTTCTTT
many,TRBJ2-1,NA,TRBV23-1,CASSQFKQIVLYNEQFF,TGCGCCAGCAGTCAATTCAAACAGATTGTCCTCTACAATGAGCAGTTCTTC
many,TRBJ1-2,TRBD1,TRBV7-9,CASTGQGSYGYTF,TGTGCCAGCACCGGACAGGGGAGCTATGGCTACACCTTC
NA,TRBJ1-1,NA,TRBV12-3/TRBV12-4,CASSFATNTEAFF,TGTGCCAGCAGTTTCGCTACTAACACTGAAGCTTTCTTT
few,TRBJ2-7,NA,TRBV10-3,CAISEVDRYYEQYF,TGTGCCATCAGTGAGGTGGACAGATACTACGAGCAGTACTTC
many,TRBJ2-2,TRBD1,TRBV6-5,CASSYFFPGQGNTGELFF,TGTGCCAGCAGTTACTTCTTCCCGGGACAGGGGAACACCGGGGAGCTGTTTTTT
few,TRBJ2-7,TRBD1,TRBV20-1,CSARDRGGWSYEQYF,TGCAGTGCTAGAGATCGAGGGGGCTGGTCCTACGAGCAGTACTTC
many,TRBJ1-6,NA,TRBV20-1,CSAREGQGYNSPLHF,TGCAGTGCTAGAGAAGGGCAAGGTTATAATTCACCCCTCCACTTT
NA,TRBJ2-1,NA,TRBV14,CASSPVAGSSYNEQFF,TGTGCCAGCAGCCCAGTGGCGGGATCATCCTACAATGAGCAGTTCTTC
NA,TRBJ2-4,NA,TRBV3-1,CASSQVAVGNIQYF,TGTGCCAGCAGCCAAGTCGCCGTAGGAAACATTCAGTACTTC
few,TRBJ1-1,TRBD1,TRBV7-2,CASSLATAGQGGRAFF,TGTGCCAGCAGCTTAGCCACGGCGGGACAGGGGGGAAGGGCTTTCTTT
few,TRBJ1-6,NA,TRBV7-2,CASSARGDSPLHF,TGTGCCAGCAGCGCCCGCGGCGATTCACCCCTCCACTTT
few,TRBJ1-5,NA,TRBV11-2,CASSLDRSQPQHF,TGTGCCAGCAGCTTAGATCGCAGCCAGCCCCAGCATTTT
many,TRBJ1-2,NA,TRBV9,CASSRGLGEGYTF,TGTGCCAGCAGCCGGGGTCTCGGCGAGGGCTACACCTTC
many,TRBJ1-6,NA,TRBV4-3,CASSQGAGYNSPLHF,TGCGCCAGCAGCCAAGGAGCAGGGTATAATTCACCCCTCCACTTT
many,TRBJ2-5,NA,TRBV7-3,CASSQPGGEETQYF,TGTGCCAGCAGCCAACCCGGAGGGGAAGAGACCCAGTACTTC
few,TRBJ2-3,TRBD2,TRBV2,CATGEGRTDTQYF,TGTGCCACCGGGGAGGGCCGGACAGATACGCAGTATTTT
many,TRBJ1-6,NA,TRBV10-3,CAISERQSQDSPLHF,TGTGCCATCAGTGAGCGGCAGTCACAGGATTCACCCCTCCACTTT
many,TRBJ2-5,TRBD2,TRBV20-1,CSASSGGEETQYF,TGCAGTGCCTCTAGCGGGGGGGAAGAGACCCAGTACTTC
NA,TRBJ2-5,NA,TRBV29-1,CSAETQYF,TGCAGCGCAGAGACCCAGTACTTC
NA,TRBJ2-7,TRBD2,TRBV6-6,CASKTSGGEQYF,TGTGCCAGCAAGACTAGCGGGGGCGAGCAGTACTTC
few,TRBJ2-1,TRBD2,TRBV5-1,CASSLGGGAIEQFF,TGCGCCAGCAGCTTGGGCGGGGGGGCAATTGAGCAGTTCTTC
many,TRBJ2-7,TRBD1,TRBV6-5,CASSSPGTDYEQYF,TGTGCCAGCAGTTCCCCCGGGACAGACTACGAGCAGTACTTC